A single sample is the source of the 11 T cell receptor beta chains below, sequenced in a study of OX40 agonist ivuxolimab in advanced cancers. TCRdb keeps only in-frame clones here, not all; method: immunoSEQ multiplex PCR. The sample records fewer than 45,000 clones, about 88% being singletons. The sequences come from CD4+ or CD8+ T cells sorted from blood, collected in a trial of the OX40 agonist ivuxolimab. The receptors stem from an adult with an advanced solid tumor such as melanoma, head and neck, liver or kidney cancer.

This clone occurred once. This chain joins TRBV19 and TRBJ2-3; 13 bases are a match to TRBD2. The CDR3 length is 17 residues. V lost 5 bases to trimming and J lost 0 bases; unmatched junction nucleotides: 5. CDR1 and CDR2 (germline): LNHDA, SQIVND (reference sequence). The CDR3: CASSPGTSGASTDTQYF. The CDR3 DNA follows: TGTGCCAGTAGTCCTGGGACTAGCGGGGCCAGCACAGATACGCAGTATTTT.

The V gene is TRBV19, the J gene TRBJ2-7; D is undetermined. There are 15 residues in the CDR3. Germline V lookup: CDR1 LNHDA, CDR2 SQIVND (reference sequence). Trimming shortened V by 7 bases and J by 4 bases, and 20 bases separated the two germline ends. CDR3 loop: CASKSATATIYEQYF. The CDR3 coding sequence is TGTGCCAGTAAATCCGCTACAGCGACGATTTACGAGCAGTACTTC.

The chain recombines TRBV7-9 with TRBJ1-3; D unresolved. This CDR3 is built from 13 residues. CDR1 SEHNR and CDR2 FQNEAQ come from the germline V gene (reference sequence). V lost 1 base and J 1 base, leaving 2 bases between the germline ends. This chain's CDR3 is CASSLVSGNTIYF. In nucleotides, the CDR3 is TGTGCCAGCAGCTTAGTTTCTGGAAACACCATATATTTT.

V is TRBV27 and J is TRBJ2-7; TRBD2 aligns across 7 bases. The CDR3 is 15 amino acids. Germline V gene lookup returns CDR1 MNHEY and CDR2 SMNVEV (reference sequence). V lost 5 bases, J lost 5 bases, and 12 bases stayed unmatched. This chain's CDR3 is CASSDSWEGLDEQYF. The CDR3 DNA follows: TGTGCCAGCAGTGACTCGTGGGAGGGCCTTGACGAGCAGTACTTC.

CDR3 region: CASSLPGRADGYEQYF. CDR3 sequence (DNA): TGTGCCAGCAGCTTACCTGGACGAGCGGACGGCTACGAGCAGTACTTC. This rearrangement joins TRBV7-9 to TRBJ2-7; the D gene is possibly TRBD2 (5 bases). Trimming stripped 2 bases from V and 3 bases from J, with 17 bases between. The CDR3 loop spans 16 amino acids. Germline V gives CDR1 SEHNR, CDR2 FQNEAQ (reference sequence).

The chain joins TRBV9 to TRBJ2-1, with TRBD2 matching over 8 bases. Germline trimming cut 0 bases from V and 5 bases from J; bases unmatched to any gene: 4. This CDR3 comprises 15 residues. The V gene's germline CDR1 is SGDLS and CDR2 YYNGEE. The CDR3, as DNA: TGTGCCAGCAGCGTAGCGGGAGGGGGTCACAATGAGCAGTTCTTC. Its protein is CASSVAGGGHNEQFF.

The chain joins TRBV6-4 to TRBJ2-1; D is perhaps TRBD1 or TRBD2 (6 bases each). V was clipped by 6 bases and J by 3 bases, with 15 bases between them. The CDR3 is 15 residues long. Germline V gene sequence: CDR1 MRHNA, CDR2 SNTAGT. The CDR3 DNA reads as TGTGCCAGCAGAGAATGGGGGGCGGACTACAATGAGCAGTTCTTC. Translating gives CASREWGADYNEQFF.

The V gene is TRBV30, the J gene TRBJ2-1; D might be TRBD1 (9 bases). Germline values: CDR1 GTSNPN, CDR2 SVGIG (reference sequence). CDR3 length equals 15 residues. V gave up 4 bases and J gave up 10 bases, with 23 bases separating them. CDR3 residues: CAWKIIAGQGREQFF. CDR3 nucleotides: TGTGCCTGGAAGATCATAGCGGGACAGGGCAGGGAGCAGTTCTTC.

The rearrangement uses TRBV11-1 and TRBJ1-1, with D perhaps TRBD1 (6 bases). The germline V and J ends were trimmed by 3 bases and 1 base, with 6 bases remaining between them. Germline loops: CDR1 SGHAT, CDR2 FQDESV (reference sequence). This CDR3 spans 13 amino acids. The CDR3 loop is CASSLGANTEAFF. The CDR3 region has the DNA TGTGCCAGCAGCTTGGGGGCGAACACTGAAGCTTTCTTT. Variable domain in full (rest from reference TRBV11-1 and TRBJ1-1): EAEVAQSPRYKITEKSQAVAFWCDPISGHATLYWYRQILGQGPELLVQFQDESVVDDSQLPKDRFSAERLKGVDSTLKIQPAELGDSAMYLCASSLGANTEAFFGQGTRLTVV.

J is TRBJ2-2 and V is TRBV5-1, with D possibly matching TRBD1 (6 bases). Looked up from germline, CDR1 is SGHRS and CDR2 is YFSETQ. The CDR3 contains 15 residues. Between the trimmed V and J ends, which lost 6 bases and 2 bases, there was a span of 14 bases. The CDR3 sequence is CASNSRDTNTGELFF. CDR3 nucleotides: TGCGCCAGCAACTCCCGGGACACCAACACCGGGGAGCTGTTTTTT.

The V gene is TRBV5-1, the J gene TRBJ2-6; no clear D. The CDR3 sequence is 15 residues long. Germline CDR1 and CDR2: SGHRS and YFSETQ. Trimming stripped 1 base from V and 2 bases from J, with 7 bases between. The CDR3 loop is CASSLRDAGANVLTF. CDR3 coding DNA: TGCGCCAGCAGCTTGCGTGACGCTGGGGCCAACGTCCTGACTTTC.